These 24 T cell receptor beta chains share one sample of origin, sequenced in a study of shared clonotypes between healthy human individuals. TCRdb keeps only in-frame clones here, not all; method: immunoSEQ multiplex PCR. The top ten hold roughly 0.34% of the sample, which has a few million clones, just under 95% seen once. Sequenced material: naive CD4+ T cells from PBMCs. Documented subset: CD45RA+ positively selected. Receptors were obtained from a man between 18 and 29 years old in good health. Some clones in this sample may be carry-over from other donors' samples.

This chain uses TRBV28 with TRBJ1-1; D unclear. The CDR3 extends over 14 amino acids. Trimming took 6 bases from V and 0 from J, leaving 11 bases between them. Germline V gene data show CDR1 as MDHEN and CDR2 as SYDVKM. This chain's CDR3 is CASRTTEMNTEAFF. The CDR3 DNA reads as TGTGCCAGCAGGACGACCGAAATGAACACTGAAGCTTTCTTT.

V and J are TRBV28 and TRBJ1-1; perhaps TRBD1 as D (5 bases). The CDR3 is 16 residues long. V dropped 5 bases and J dropped 0 bases, with 16 bases sitting between them. CDR1 is MDHEN, CDR2 SYDVKM, per germline. The CDR3 is CASSEIRGHLNTEAFF. CDR3 coding DNA: TGTGCCAGCAGTGAAATTCGCGGACACCTGAACACTGAAGCTTTCTTT. Full variable domain (outside the CDR3, taken from reference TRBV28 and TRBJ1-1): DVKVTQSSRYLVKRTGEKVFLECVQDMDHENMFWYRQDPGLGLRLIYFSYDVKMKEKGDIPEGYSVSREKKERFSLILESASTNQTSMYLCASSEIRGHLNTEAFFGQGTRLTVV.

With regard to this clone: Within the sample, other DNA sequences also encode this same CDR3. The chain couples TRBV5-1 to TRBJ2-7, with D possibly TRBD2 on 6 matching bases. This CDR3 comprises 12 residues. The V and J ends lost 3 bases and 5 bases respectively, with 9 bases between them. The V gene's germline CDR1 is SGHRS and CDR2 YFSETQ. The CDR3 coding sequence is TGCGCCAGCAGCTCTCCGGGAGACGAGCAGTACTTC. The encoded protein is CASSSPGDEQYF.

V usage is TRBV10-3 and J usage is TRBJ2-1; 11 positions match TRBD2. CDR3 size: 17 residues. Germline V gives CDR1 ENHRY, CDR2 SYGVKD. The V segment lost 4 bases and the J segment 0 bases; nucleotides outside the gene matches: 5. Here the CDR3 DNA reads TGTGCCATCAGTGGAGGACTAGCGGGCACCTCCTACAATGAGCAGTTCTTC. Translation gives CAISGGLAGTSYNEQFF.

The chain carries TRBV28 and TRBJ1-2, with D perhaps TRBD1 (5 bases). CDR1 is MDHEN and CDR2 is SYDVKM in the germline V gene. V was clipped by 5 bases and J by 11 bases, with 15 bases between them. CDR3 length: 12 amino acids. CDR3 coding DNA: TGTGCCAGCAGTCTTCCCGGGGGAAGGTACACCTTC. Amino acids: CASSLPGGRYTF.

Of note for this clone: Other DNA sequences in this specimen translate into the identical CDR3. The chain employs TRBV5-1 and TRBJ1-1; TRBD1 aligns across 7 bases. Germline V gene data show CDR1 as SGHRS and CDR2 as YFSETQ. Trimming cost V 3 bases and J 4 bases; bases outside gene matches: 6. The CDR3 has 14 residues. CDR3 nucleotide sequence: TGCGCCAGCAGCTCCACAGGGGCGGGCACTGAAGCTTTCTTT. Its protein is CASSSTGAGTEAFF. Full variable domain (rest looked up from reference TRBV5-1 and TRBJ1-1): KAGVTQTPRYLIKTRGQQVTLSCSPISGHRSVSWYQQTPGQGLQFLFEYFSETQRNKGNFPGRFSGRQFSNSRSEMNVSTLELGDSALYLCASSSTGAGTEAFFGQGTRLTVV.

The rearrangement links TRBV5-1 to TRBJ2-7; TRBD1 matches 7 bases. Trimming at V came to 0 bases and at J to 1 base, leaving 4 bases not matched to a gene. The germline CDR1 and CDR2 sequences are SGHRS and YFSETQ. The CDR3 is 15 amino acids. The CDR3 here is CASSLGQGESYEQYF. DNA for the CDR3: TGCGCCAGCAGCTTGGGGCAGGGGGAGTCCTACGAGCAGTACTTC.

CDR3 bases: TGCAGCGTTGAAGAAGGGGCAGGCGCAGATACGCAGTATTTT. Encoded protein: CSVEEGAGADTQYF. The chain recombines TRBV29-1 with TRBJ2-3; the D gene is possibly TRBD1 (5 bases). The CDR3 is made up of 14 amino acids. From germline, CDR1 is SQVTM and CDR2 ANQGSEA. Deletions cut 0 bases from V and 4 bases from J, with 11 bases between.

This chain's CDR3 is CAISADPTASQLAKNIQYF. The CDR3 nucleotides read TGTGCCATCAGTGCCGACCCGACAGCTAGTCAGTTAGCCAAAAACATTCAGTACTTC. This chain connects TRBV10-3 to TRBJ2-4, with D possibly matching TRBD1 (5 bases). This CDR3 contains 19 residues. Per the germline V gene, CDR1 is ENHRY and CDR2 is SYGVKD. With 4 bases removed from V and 0 bases from J, the gap between germline ends came to 22 bases.

This sequence joins TRBV9 and TRBJ2-2; 9 positions agree with TRBD1. J gave up 5 bases and V 4 bases, and 6 bases lay outside the gene matches. The CDR3 totals 15 residues. Germline CDR1 is SGDLS and CDR2 is YYNGEE. Here the CDR3 DNA reads TGTGCCAGCAGCTTGGGGACAGGGCAGACCGGGGAGCTGTTTTTT. It codes for CASSLGTGQTGELFF.

V usage is TRBV11-3 and J usage is TRBJ2-1; the D call may be TRBD1 or TRBD2 (6 bases each). Trimming cost V 4 bases and J 5 bases, with 15 bases left between them. The CDR3 contains 15 residues. Germline CDR1 and CDR2: SGHNT and YENEEA. The CDR3 spells CASSSFSGGDNEQFF. DNA for the CDR3: TGTGCCAGCAGCTCCTTTTCCGGGGGCGACAATGAGCAGTTCTTC.

This clone appeared once. This chain links TRBV7-8 with TRBJ2-3; perhaps D is TRBD1 or TRBD2 (5 bases each). Trimming took 4 bases from V and 4 from J, leaving 12 bases between them. Germline CDR1 and CDR2: SGHVS and FQNEAQ. This CDR3 has 14 residues. CDR3 coding DNA: TGTGCCAGCAGCTGGGACCCCGGCGCAGATACGCAGTATTTT. Amino acids: CASSWDPGADTQYF. Full variable domain (remainder filled in from reference TRBV7-8 and TRBJ2-3): GAGVSQSPRYKVAKRGQDVALRCDPISGHVSLFWYQQALGQGPEFLTYFQNEAQLDKSGLPSDRFFAERPEGSVSTLKIQRTQQEDSAVYLCASSWDPGADTQYFGPGTRLTVL.

V and J are TRBV7-9 and TRBJ1-1, with 9 bases lining up with TRBD1. The germline V gene encodes CDR1 SEHNR and CDR2 FQNEAQ (reference sequence). The V and J ends lost 2 bases and 10 bases, in that order; junction bases with no gene match: 2. This CDR3 has 12 amino acids. The CDR3 coding sequence is TGTGCCAGCAGCTTAACGACAGGGGGAGCTTTCTTT. This gives the protein CASSLTTGGAFF.

This chain connects TRBV4-2 to TRBJ1-2; tentatively, D is TRBD1 (6 bases). Germline-derived CDR1 and CDR2 are LGHNA and YNFKEQ. V lost 1 base to trimming and J lost 6 bases, with 15 bases between them. This CDR3 spans 15 amino acids. The CDR3 here is CASSQALDRPDGYTF. CDR3 DNA: TGTGCCAGCAGCCAAGCGTTAGACAGGCCGGATGGCTACACCTTC.

The V and J genes are TRBV5-1 and TRBJ1-1, with 8 bases aligning to TRBD1. Germline CDR1 SGHRS, CDR2 YFSETQ. The ends lost 10 bases at V and 1 base at J; junction bases unmatched: 6. The CDR3 contains 13 residues. CDR3: CAGRQGPNTEAFF. The DNA for the CDR3 is TGCGCCGGACGACAGGGGCCGAACACTGAAGCTTTCTTT. The variable domain in full, with the rest retrieved from reference TRBV5-1 and TRBJ1-1, is KAGVTQTPRYLIKTRGQQVTLSCSPISGHRSVSWYQQTPGQGLQFLFEYFSETQRNKGNFPGRFSGRQFSNSRSEMNVSTLELGDSALYLCAGRQGPNTEAFFGQGTRLTVV.

V is TRBV27 and J is TRBJ2-1; 7 nucleotides agree with TRBD2. In germline, CDR1 is MNHEY, CDR2 SMNVEV (reference sequence). Trimming at V came to 4 bases and at J to 1 base, leaving 13 bases not matched to a gene. This CDR3 has 18 amino acids. Here the CDR3 reads CASSYPQSGRASYNEQFF. The DNA of the CDR3 is TGTGCCAGCAGTTACCCCCAAAGTGGGAGGGCTTCCTACAATGAGCAGTTCTTC.

The chain recombines TRBV14 with TRBJ1-1; weak D call: TRBD1 (5 bases). Germline CDR1 is SGHDN and CDR2 is FVKESK. V was shortened by 4 bases and J by 0 bases, with 18 bases between the two germline ends. The CDR3 length is 17 residues. As DNA, the CDR3 is TGTGCCAGCAGCCCTTCTCGTCAGACAGCAATGAACACTGAAGCTTTCTTT. Its translation is CASSPSRQTAMNTEAFF.

The chain has TRBV18 and TRBJ1-2; no clear D. Germline values: CDR1 KGHSH, CDR2 LQKENI. This CDR3 contains 14 residues. V was clipped by 6 bases and J by 8 bases, with 19 bases between them. CDR3 residues: CASSPSDGVEGYTF. CDR3 bases: TGTGCCAGCTCTCCTTCGGACGGGGTGGAGGGCTACACCTTC.

This clone has just a few counts. CDR3 bases: TGTGCCAGCAGTGAACTTTCCTTGAACACTGAAGCTTTCTTT. Amino acid sequence: CASSELSLNTEAFF. The chain is built from TRBV9 and TRBJ1-1, with D unclear. The CDR3 runs to 14 residues. Per the germline V gene, CDR1 is SGDLS and CDR2 is YYNGEE. The ends were cut back, 5 bases at V and 0 bases at J, with 11 bases in the middle.

The chain recombines TRBV9 with TRBJ1-5; unclear D gene. CDR3 size: 14 residues. V was clipped by 4 bases and J by 3 bases, with 11 bases between them. CDR1 is SGDLS and CDR2 is YYNGEE in the germline V gene. The CDR3 is CASSLTGFNQPQHF. In DNA, the CDR3 is TGTGCCAGCAGCCTCACGGGGTTCAATCAGCCCCAGCATTTT.

This chain uses TRBV2 with TRBJ1-3, with D possibly matching TRBD1 (5 bases). Trimming cost V 6 bases and J 0 bases, with 9 bases left between them. This CDR3 contains 14 residues. Germline CDR1 SNHLY, CDR2 FYNNEI. The CDR3 region is CASSGQASGNTIYF. In nucleotides, the CDR3 is TGTGCCAGCAGCGGACAAGCCTCTGGAAACACCATATATTTT.

The rearrangement links TRBV27 to TRBJ2-2; TRBD2 agrees at 7 bases. This CDR3 region has 16 residues. The V gene end was trimmed by 2 bases and the J gene end by 4 bases; junction bases not matched to a gene: 7. Germline CDR1 and CDR2: MNHEY and SMNVEV (reference sequence). The CDR3 sequence is CASSLIWRESTGELFF. CDR3 nucleotides: TGTGCCAGCAGTTTAATTTGGCGGGAGAGCACCGGGGAGCTGTTTTTT.

The gene calls are TRBV6-1 and TRBJ1-3; D is unclear. The germline V gene encodes CDR1 MNHNS and CDR2 SASEGT. The CDR3 has 12 amino acids. The V end was cut by 7 bases, the J end by 8 bases, with 12 bases between. The CDR3 coding sequence is TGTGCCAGCACCAGTGCCCAGGACACCATATATTTT. As protein: CASTSAQDTIYF.

V and J are TRBV7-2 and TRBJ1-5; 11 bases align to TRBD1. This CDR3 has 15 residues. After removal of 6 bases from V and 6 bases from J, the junction contained 7 bases not matched to a gene. The germline CDR1 and CDR2 sequences are SGHTA and FQGNSA. CDR3 amino acids: CASRPTGQGGQPQHF. The CDR3 DNA reads as TGTGCCAGCAGGCCTACGGGACAGGGGGGTCAGCCCCAGCATTTT.